These 2 T cell receptor beta chains were sequenced from one sample in a study of cytomegalovirus exposure and HLA in healthy donors (TCRdb year 2017). Receptor amplification or capture employed the immunoSEQ multiplex PCR assay. For the multiplex PCR, a mixture combining 60 forward primers for TCR Vbeta segments and 13 reverse primers for TCR Jbeta segments was used. TCRdb re-hosts the immuneACCESS table, in-frame sequences only. Its copies lack some clones; in the studies checked, an unresolved V gene accounts for under half of them, and the cause for the rest is not known. The sample records fewer than 150,000 clones, around 77% of which are singletons. The biggest ten clones account for around 5% of the sample. Sequenced sample: PBMCs. These receptors all stem from a middle-aged man in good health and CMV-seropositive.

The chain combines TRBV29-1 with TRBJ1-5, with D tentatively TRBD1 (6 bases). V gave up 4 bases and J gave up 1 base, with 8 bases separating them. CDR1 SQVTM and CDR2 ANQGSEA come from the germline V gene. The CDR3 runs 13 residues. The CDR3 region is CSVARGSNQPQHF. CDR3 nucleotide sequence: TGCAGCGTTGCCAGGGGAAGCAATCAGCCCCAGCATTTT.

The chain is built from TRBV4-1 and TRBJ2-5; 8 positions match TRBD2. CDR1 and CDR2 (germline): MGHRA, YSYEKL. The CDR3 length is 15 residues. J lost 7 bases, V lost 4 bases, and 11 bases had no gene match. The CDR3 DNA sequence: TGCGCCAGCAGCCTTTCCAGCGGGGGCTGGGGGACCCAGTACTTC. The encoded protein is CASSLSSGGWGTQYF.